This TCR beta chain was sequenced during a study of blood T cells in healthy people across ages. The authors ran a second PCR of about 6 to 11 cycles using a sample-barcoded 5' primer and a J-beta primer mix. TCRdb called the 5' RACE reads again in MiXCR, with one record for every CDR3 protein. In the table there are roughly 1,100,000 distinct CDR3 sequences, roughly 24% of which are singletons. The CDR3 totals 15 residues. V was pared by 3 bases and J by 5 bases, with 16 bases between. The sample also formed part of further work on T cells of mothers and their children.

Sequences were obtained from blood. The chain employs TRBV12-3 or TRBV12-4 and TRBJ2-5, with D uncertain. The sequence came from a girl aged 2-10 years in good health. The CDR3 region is CASSFGSTLLETQYF. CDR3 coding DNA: TGTGCCAGCAGTTTCGGGTCAACTTTATTGGAGACCCAGTACTTC.